Listed below are T cell receptor beta chains from one sample, sequenced in a study of blood T cell repertoires in COVID-19. The protocol was immunoSEQ multiplex PCR, while the TCRdb copy is restricted to in-frame clones and leaves out a portion. The sample includes 210,000 or so clones, 84% seen only once; the top ten take around 18%. The material sequenced was peripheral blood. Source of these receptors: a woman aged 80 or older with active or convalescent COVID-19. Each CDR3 is given with its conserved first and last residue. Rows give clone size only sometimes, using once, few, many, or a class for an expanded clone.

clone size: NA; J gene: TRBJ2-2; V gene: TRBV7-7; CDR3 protein: CASSSYTGELFF
clone size: NA; J gene: TRBJ2-3; V gene: TRBV3-1/TRBV3-2; CDR3 protein: CASSQGSAGRVLPDTQYF
clone size: NA; J gene: TRBJ1-1; V gene: TRBV7-2; CDR3 protein: CASSLPDRGRTEAFF
clone size: NA; J gene: TRBJ1-5; V gene: TRBV6-2/TRBV6-3; CDR3 protein: CASSLQGGSNQPQHF
clone size: NA; J gene: TRBJ2-1; V gene: TRBV7-9; CDR3 protein: CASSLVYRLAVVNEQFF
clone size: once; J gene: TRBJ2-7; V gene: TRBV4-3; CDR3 protein: CASSQDGGESSYEQYF
clone size: NA; J gene: TRBJ2-7; V gene: TRBV10-3; CDR3 protein: CAISDVRTGVSYEQYF
clone size: NA; J gene: TRBJ2-7; V gene: TRBV4-1; CDR3 protein: CASSQTSGAVSYEQYF
clone size: NA; J gene: TRBJ2-7; V gene: TRBV10-3; CDR3 protein: CAISDQDREPYF
clone size: NA; J gene: TRBJ2-3; V gene: TRBV6-2/TRBV6-3; CDR3 protein: CASSYFTGRTDTQYF
clone size: few; J gene: TRBJ2-7; V gene: TRBV11-2; CDR3 protein: CASSLGSSYEQYF
clone size: few; J gene: TRBJ2-1; V gene: TRBV19; CDR3 protein: CATGTGGYNEQFF
clone size: NA; J gene: TRBJ1-1; V gene: TRBV5-5; CDR3 protein: CASSFQGATEAFF
clone size: NA; J gene: TRBJ2-3; V gene: TRBV10-2; CDR3 protein: CASSPGGSTDTQYF
clone size: NA; J gene: TRBJ2-5; V gene: TRBV5-1; CDR3 protein: CASSLGLAQETQYF
clone size: NA; J gene: TRBJ1-3; V gene: TRBV28; CDR3 protein: CASSLWDSGNTIYF
clone size: NA; J gene: TRBJ2-3; V gene: TRBV7-9; CDR3 protein: CASSLAGKEADTQYF
clone size: NA; J gene: TRBJ2-7; V gene: TRBV19; CDR3 protein: CASSISTGGEQYF
clone size: NA; J gene: TRBJ2-7; V gene: TRBV28; CDR3 protein: CASTLGGGAPYEQYF
clone size: NA; J gene: TRBJ1-2; V gene: TRBV27; CDR3 protein: CASRRTGTGQIGYTF
clone size: NA; J gene: TRBJ2-1; V gene: TRBV5-1; CDR3 protein: CASSLPGLAGASSYNEQFF
clone size: once; J gene: TRBJ1-6; V gene: TRBV3-1/TRBV3-2; CDR3 protein: CASSQSYGTHSPLHF
clone size: NA; J gene: TRBJ1-2; V gene: TRBV7-2; CDR3 protein: CASSIQGQGASSYTF
clone size: NA; J gene: TRBJ2-1; V gene: TRBV10-3; CDR3 protein: CAISNLQGADNEQFF
clone size: NA; J gene: TRBJ1-2; V gene: TRBV7-2; CDR3 protein: CASSSSGTDPLITTF
clone size: NA; J gene: TRBJ1-1; V gene: TRBV15; CDR3 protein: CATSREISEAFF
clone size: few; J gene: TRBJ2-7; V gene: TRBV11-2; CDR3 protein: CASSLDYRGPYEQYF
clone size: once; J gene: TRBJ2-1; V gene: TRBV5-1; CDR3 protein: CASSSTRNEQFF
clone size: NA; J gene: TRBJ2-5; V gene: TRBV15; CDR3 protein: CATSNRDRGLWETQYF
clone size: NA; J gene: TRBJ2-7; V gene: TRBV27; CDR3 protein: CASSFGRPELYEQYF
clone size: NA; J gene: TRBJ2-3; V gene: TRBV28; CDR3 protein: CASSPASVAGGGTDTQYF
clone size: NA; J gene: TRBJ1-6; V gene: TRBV28; CDR3 protein: CASSSPGQGPPNSPLHF
clone size: NA; J gene: TRBJ2-5; V gene: TRBV5-4; CDR3 protein: CASSPRQDQETQYF
clone size: few; J gene: TRBJ1-2; V gene: TRBV7-8; CDR3 protein: CASSFLPGTLVRYTF